This T cell receptor beta chain is from a study of blood T cell repertoires in COVID-19. Study summary: Sample material is recorded as cDNA or gDNA derived from T cells, B-cell-depleted T cells, or PBMCs.

With V trimmed by 4 bases and J by 7 bases, 14 bases remained unmatched. The CDR3 covers 16 residues. Germline V gene data show CDR1 as MNHEY and CDR2 as SMNVEV (reference sequence). The data were produced by immunoSEQ multiplex PCR, yet TCRdb's version contains in-frame clones alone and is incomplete. This sample has about 280,000 clones, with around 84% found just once. All enrollees were roughly 18 to 100 years old and from roughly 26 US areas. Grouping used clinical history reported by participants in a survey and questionnaire. No more than 2 weeks before study entry, exposed participants had met a case of COVID-19.

This chain joins TRBV27 and TRBJ1-1; 8 nucleotides line up with TRBD1. This receptor was obtained from a man aged 40-49 years who had been exposed to COVID-19. The sequenced material came from PBMCs or T cells enriched from blood (not recorded which). The CDR3 reads CASSSILTGQGGEAFF. The CDR3 DNA is TGTGCCAGCAGTTCCATCCTCACCGGACAGGGAGGTGAAGCTTTCTTT.